This T cell receptor beta chain was sequenced in a study of blood T cell repertoires in COVID-19. Study details: Sites across the United States, Italy and Spain contributed samples from acute and convalescent COVID-19. The cDNA or gDNA used as material had been derived from T cells, B-cell-depleted T cells, or PBMCs.

CDR1 is SGHRS, CDR2 YFSETQ, per germline. Trimming removed 1 base at V and 2 bases at J, with 10 bases between. This CDR3 spans 14 amino acids. As processed by the authors: Amplification of reference gene primers was used by the study to estimate nucleated cell counts. Generated by immunoSEQ multiplex PCR, the TCRdb table keeps only in-frame clones and is missing some. That table supplies the V and J calls and clone size; D and trimming were determined from the DNA. The sample lists about 64,000 clones, more than 75% occurring once. The TCR sequence derives from a human donor in a cohort sampled during active COVID-19. Sequencing used peripheral blood. The V call is TRBV5-1, the J call TRBJ2-7; D perhaps matches TRBD1 (6 bases). CDR3 residues: CASSLSGGTYEQYF. CDR3 sequence (DNA): TGCGCCAGCAGCTTGTCTGGGGGCACCTACGAGCAGTACTTC.